This T cell receptor beta chain was sequenced during a study of PD-L1 blockade in urothelial cancer (dated by TCRdb to between 2016 and 2019). A note on the overall study: Therapy was started in the mid-2010s for all patients, and atezolizumab 1,200 mg was administered intravenously every 3 weeks. About nine tenths of the roughly 29 patients were identified as males with urothelial cancer of bladder origin, and a prior smoking history was reported by 18 of 29 patients. Patients had an ECOG performance status of 0 or 1 and had received between 0 and 3 prior chemotherapy regimens. Blood samples were analyzed at 3 weeks after treatment start (second dose) and at 6 weeks after treatment start. Blood samples yielded a median of around 130,000 T cells and 65,000 to 95,000 unique TCRs, with median clonality 0.080. Somatic, immune and clinical correlates of response to PD-L1 blockade with atezolizumab in urothelial cancer were the focus of an exploratory multi-omic analysis. Pretreatment tumor samples, along with matched peripheral blood collected serially before and after atezolizumab treatment, underwent TCR sequencing. Durable clinical benefit was defined as a progression-free survival longer than 6 months, and TCR features were additionally tested against progression-free survival and overall survival. Whole exome sequencing and RNA sequencing of pretreatment tumors were performed alongside TCR sequencing in the same patients. Durable clinical benefit was achieved by nine patients and was not achieved by 20 patients. Around 30 patients had pretreatment blood TCR-seq, some 25 had at least one posttreatment blood collection, and some 25 had tumor TCR-seq.

The cohort included some 30 patients with locally advanced or metastatic urothelial carcinoma who were treated at Memorial Sloan Kettering on a trial protocol. Peripheral blood mononuclear cells were collected pretreatment and during treatment, with between 1 and 8 total time points per patient. The Qiagen DNeasy Blood extraction kit was used to purify genomic DNA from total PBMCs and tumor samples. Collected pretreatment and during treatment, PBMCs were isolated and stored as previously described. As for this clone: Its target antigen remains unknown. The record has no base qualities; no much larger clone is one base away.

Looking up the germline V gene (reference sequence) yields CDR1 MNHEY and CDR2 SMNVEV. The germline V and J ends show losses of 4 bases and 1 base respectively, and no gene match explains 7 bases of the junction. The CDR3 measures 20 amino acids from cysteine to phenylalanine. Only CDR3 DNA remains: 60 bases, in frame from the first base. Synthetic TCR analog templates were spiked into each PCR so that absolute template abundance could be estimated from read counts. The immunoSEQ assay used bias-controlled V and J gene primers to amplify TCRbeta CDR3 regions from genomic DNA. Rearranged TCRbeta segments were sequenced at approximately 20X coverage. As for the authors' bioinformatics: Clustering was used to correct sequencing errors, and CDR3s were annotated against IMGT so that V, D and J genes could be assigned. Only productive TCRbeta rearrangements were used in downstream analyses, excluding out-of-frame or stop-codon sequences. To compute clonality, Shannon entropy was normalized by the log of the number of unique productive sequences and then subtracted from one. Fisher's exact test with Benjamini-Hochberg correction, using a cutoff of adjusted p below 0.01, was how clones that differed between time points or between blood and tumor were identified. Drawn from immuneACCESS, this table holds only the in-frame rearrangements with V and J called that TCRdb kept. Clones are partly lost; checked studies trace under half to an unresolved V gene and leave the rest unexplained. The V and J calls and clone size come from that table; D and trimming were worked out from the DNA. Present in this sample are more than 35,000 clones, almost 85% of which were seen just once. The ten biggest clones cover more than 3% of the sample.

On the study overall, not on this receptor specifically: Because the sample size was small (n ≈ 28) and many of the analyses were exploratory, the results are meant to be hypothesis-generating. Among patients with durable benefit, tumor-associated TCR clones showed greater expansion in peripheral blood 3 weeks after treatment started (n of about 21, p = 0.022). A pretreatment peripheral blood TCR clonality below the median was linked to improved progression-free and overall survival.

Recombination joined TRBV27 with TRBJ2-6; TRBD2 fits 16 bases in the junction. The TCR sequence derives from a man between 65 and 79 years old with urothelial cancer. This specimen consisted of PBMCs, obtained around atezolizumab (anti-PD-L1) treatment. The CDR3 amino acid sequence is: CASSSGLAGGPRSGANVLTF. Here is the DNA: TGTGCCAGCAGTTCGGGACTAGCGGGAGGGCCCCGATCTGGGGCCAACGTCCTGACTTTC.